The table lists the clone carrying this T cell receptor beta chain with many counts. TCRdb used MiXCR to reprocess the 5' RACE reads, holding one entry per CDR3 protein. The table lists about 32,000 distinct CDR3 sequences, 10% of them singletons. This record comes from a study of spatial heterogeneity in lung cancer. The CDR3 runs 15 residues. CDR1 and CDR2 (germline): MDHEN, SYDVKM. V was trimmed by 3 bases and J by 6 bases, leaving 18 bases between them. This sample's time point: blood at routine non-recurrence follow-up after resection. Unsorted whole RNA from tumor, nontumor lung or frozen PBMC underwent sequencing.

The chain has TRBV28 and TRBJ2-7; D might be TRBD1 (5 bases). The sample in question was PBMCs, obtained at follow-up. The receptor was derived from a female donor with early-stage non-small cell lung cancer. Written as DNA, the CDR3 is TGTGCCAGCAGTTTGGGTGGGTCAGGGTCGATCGAGCAGTACTTC. The encoded protein is CASSLGGSGSIEQYF.